The rows below give T cell receptor beta chains drawn from one sample of a study of blood T cell repertoires in COVID-19. TCRdb's table, derived via immunoSEQ multiplex PCR, lists solely in-frame clones and lacks some. The profile covers 200,000 to 250,000 clones, with about 87% appearing a single time and about 3.5% taken by the ten largest. Sequencing input: PBMCs or T cells enriched from blood (not recorded which). The receptors here all came from a woman in her twenties or thirties who had been exposed to COVID-19. The CDR3 runs from the conserved cysteine through the conserved F or W. A D gene is named only where the DNA matches it firmly. Clone size is not always given. Where it is, it says once, few, many or a class for expanded clones.

clone_size j_call d_call v_call cdr3_aa cdr3_nt
- TRBJ2-7 - TRBV5-1 CASSFGQYEQYF TGCGCCAGCAGCTTTGGACAGTACGAGCAGTACTTC
- TRBJ2-5 TRBD2 TRBV4-1 CASSQAVAGGETQYF TGCGCCAGCAGCCAAGCTGTGGCGGGGGGGGAGACCCAGTACTTC
- TRBJ2-6 - TRBV5-1 CASSTGPSGANVLTF TGCGCCAGCAGCACAGGCCCTTCTGGGGCCAACGTCCTGACTTTC
- TRBJ2-7 TRBD1 TRBV29-1 CSVVLDRDEQYF TGCAGCGTTGTTCTCGACAGGGATGAGCAGTACTTC
- TRBJ2-2 TRBD2 TRBV28 CASTPSGLAGVNGELFF TGTGCCAGCACCCCCTCGGGGCTAGCGGGAGTAAACGGGGAGCTGTTTTTT
- TRBJ1-2 - TRBV28 CASSLRFAGQGYTF TGTGCCAGCAGTTTAAGGTTTGCAGGCCAGGGCTACACCTTC
- TRBJ2-1 TRBD1 TRBV24-1 CATATGGLNEQFF TGTGCCACCGCGACAGGGGGTTTAAATGAGCAGTTCTTC
- TRBJ2-5 TRBD2 TRBV19 CASSPSGGETQYF TGTGCCAGTAGTCCCAGCGGGGGGGAGACCCAGTACTTC
- TRBJ2-7 TRBD2 TRBV28 CASSSPGTSNEQYF TGTGCCAGCAGTTCTCCCGGGACTAGTAACGAGCAGTACTTC
- TRBJ2-7 - TRBV5-5 CASSLGGLSYEQYF TGTGCCAGCAGCTTGGGGGGGCTCTCCTACGAGCAGTACTTC
- TRBJ2-7 - TRBV6-5 CASSPYPTSNYEQYF TGTGCCAGCAGCCCGTACCCTACTTCCAACTACGAGCAGTACTTC
- TRBJ2-5 TRBD2 TRBV25-1 CASSEVSGLAGTETQYF TGTGCCAGCAGTGAGGTATCGGGACTAGCGGGAACAGAGACCCAGTACTTC
- TRBJ2-1 TRBD2 TRBV29-1 CSVTGGRNEQFF TGCAGCGTTACGGGGGGTCGGAATGAGCAGTTCTTC
- TRBJ1-2 - TRBV28 CASSFGANYGYTF TGTGCCAGCAGTTTTGGGGCCAACTATGGCTACACCTTC
- TRBJ1-5 - TRBV30 CAWSGTRSDQPQHF TGTGCCTGGAGCGGGACAAGGTCTGATCAGCCCCAGCATTTT
- TRBJ2-7 - TRBV6-5 CAVSRGEEQYF TGTGCCGTATCGCGAGGCGAGGAGCAGTACTTC
- TRBJ2-2 - TRBV19 CASTQLSGWNTGELFF TGTGCCAGTACCCAGTTGTCAGGGTGGAACACCGGGGAGCTGTTTTTT
- TRBJ1-2 - TRBV5-6 CASSLQGSYGYTF TGTGCCAGCAGCTTGCAGGGGTCCTATGGCTACACCTTC
- TRBJ1-2 TRBD1 TRBV30 CAWSLGGDRVYTF TGTGCCTGGAGTTTGGGAGGGGACAGGGTCTACACCTTC
- TRBJ2-1 TRBD2 TRBV18 CASSLGLAQSSYNEQFF TGTGCCAGCTCACTAGGACTAGCCCAGAGCTCCTACAATGAGCAGTTCTTC
few TRBJ2-7 TRBD1 TRBV5-1 CASSPKAGTGASEQYF TGCGCCAGCAGCCCGAAAGCCGGGACAGGGGCCTCCGAGCAGTACTTC
- TRBJ2-1 TRBD2 TRBV5-5 CASRGTSGAGSYNEQFF TGTGCCAGCAGAGGGACTAGCGGAGCGGGCTCCTACAATGAGCAGTTCTTC
- TRBJ1-1 TRBD1 TRBV19 CASSKGTGGRNTEAFF TGTGCCAGTAGTAAAGGGACAGGGGGTCGGAACACTGAAGCTTTCTTT
- TRBJ2-1 TRBD2 TRBV11-2 CASSRRGGRGDNEQFF TGTGCCAGCAGCCGCCGCGGCGGGAGGGGGGACAATGAGCAGTTCTTC
- TRBJ1-1 - TRBV6-5 CASGGAARVEAFF TGTGCCAGCGGAGGGGCCGCCCGAGTGGAAGCTTTCTTT
once TRBJ1-1 - TRBV29-1 CSASSRVNTEAFF TGCAGCGCCAGCAGTCGGGTGAACACTGAAGCTTTCTTT
- TRBJ2-1 - TRBV20-1 CSVTRSNEQFF TGCAGTGTTACAAGGAGCAATGAGCAGTTCTTC
few TRBJ2-3 - TRBV29-1 CSVVGGGLSTDTQYF TGCAGCGTTGTAGGGGGTGGCCTAAGCACAGATACGCAGTATTTT
- TRBJ1-5 - TRBV28 CASSSSGAVGNQPQHF TGTGCCAGCAGCTCCTCCGGTGCGGTGGGCAATCAGCCCCAGCATTTT
- TRBJ1-1 - TRBV11-2 CASSDRKNTEAFF TGTGCCAGCAGCGACAGGAAGAACACTGAAGCTTTCTTT
- TRBJ1-1 - TRBV28 CASSFQGPMNTEAFF TGTGCCAGCAGTTTCCAGGGGCCCATGAACACTGAAGCTTTCTTT
- TRBJ2-1 - TRBV4-1 CASSQDRGLLADNEQFF TGCGCCAGCAGCCAAGATCGTGGTTTGTTAGCGGACAATGAGCAGTTCTTC
- TRBJ1-6 - TRBV28 CASISAGSPLHF TGTGCCAGCATTTCAGCGGGTTCACCCCTCCACTTT
- TRBJ2-1 TRBD2 TRBV11-2 CASSYGLAGETYNEQFF TGTGCCAGCAGCTACGGACTAGCGGGTGAAACCTACAATGAGCAGTTCTTC
- TRBJ2-5 TRBD2 TRBV7-2 CASSFGGGPETQYF TGTGCCAGCAGCTTCGGGGGAGGGCCAGAGACCCAGTACTTC
- TRBJ2-1 TRBD2 TRBV12-5 CASGLVTSGTFYNEQFF TGTGCTAGTGGTTTGGTAACTAGCGGGACTTTCTACAATGAGCAGTTCTTC
- TRBJ2-5 TRBD2 TRBV19 CASSTLGLAETQYF TGTGCCAGTAGTACCCTTGGACTAGCCGAGACCCAGTACTTC
- TRBJ1-1 - TRBV25-1 CASTPHGAMNTEAFF TGTGCCAGCACCCCACATGGGGCAATGAACACTGAAGCTTTCTTT
- TRBJ1-6 TRBD1 TRBV10-2 CASSESGRGNSPLHF TGCGCCAGCAGTGAGTCTGGCAGGGGGAATTCACCCCTCCACTTT
- TRBJ1-1 - TRBV29-1 CSVEPTNRKHTEAFF TGCAGCGTTGAGCCCACAAACAGGAAACACACTGAAGCTTTCTTT